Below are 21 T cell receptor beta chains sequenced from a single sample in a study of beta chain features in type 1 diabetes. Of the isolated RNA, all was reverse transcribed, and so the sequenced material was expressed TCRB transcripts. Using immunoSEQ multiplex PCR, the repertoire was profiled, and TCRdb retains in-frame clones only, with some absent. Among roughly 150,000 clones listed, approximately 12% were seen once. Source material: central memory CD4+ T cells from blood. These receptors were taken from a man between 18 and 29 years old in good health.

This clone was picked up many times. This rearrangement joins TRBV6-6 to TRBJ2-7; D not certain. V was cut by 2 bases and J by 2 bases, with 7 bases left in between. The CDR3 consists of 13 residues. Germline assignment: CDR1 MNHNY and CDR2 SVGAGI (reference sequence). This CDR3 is CASSYSRPYEQYF. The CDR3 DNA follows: TGTGCCAGCAGTTACAGTAGACCCTACGAGCAGTACTTC.

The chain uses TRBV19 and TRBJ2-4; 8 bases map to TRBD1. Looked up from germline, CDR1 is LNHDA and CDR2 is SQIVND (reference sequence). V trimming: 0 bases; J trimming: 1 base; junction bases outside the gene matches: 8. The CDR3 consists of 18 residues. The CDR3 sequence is CASSIDTLRTGAKNIQYF. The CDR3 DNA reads TGTGCCAGTAGTATAGATACCCTCAGGACAGGGGCCAAAAACATTCAGTACTTC.

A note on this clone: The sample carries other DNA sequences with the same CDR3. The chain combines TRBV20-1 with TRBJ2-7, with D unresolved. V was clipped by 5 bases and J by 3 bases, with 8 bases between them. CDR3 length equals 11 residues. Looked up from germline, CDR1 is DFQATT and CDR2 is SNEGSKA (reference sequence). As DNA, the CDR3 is TGCAGTGCTCGCCGAAGCTACGAGCAGTACTTC. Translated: CSARRSYEQYF.

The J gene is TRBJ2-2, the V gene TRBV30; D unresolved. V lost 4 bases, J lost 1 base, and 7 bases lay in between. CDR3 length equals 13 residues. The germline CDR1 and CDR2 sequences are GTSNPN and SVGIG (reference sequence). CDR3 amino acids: CAWTKRNTGELFF. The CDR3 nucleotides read TGTGCCTGGACCAAAAGGAACACCGGGGAGCTGTTTTTT.

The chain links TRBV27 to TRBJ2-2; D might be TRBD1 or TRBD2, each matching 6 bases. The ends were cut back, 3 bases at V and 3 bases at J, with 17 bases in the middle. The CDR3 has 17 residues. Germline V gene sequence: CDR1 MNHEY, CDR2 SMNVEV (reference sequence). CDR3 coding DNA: TGTGCCAGCAGTTTGGCACCCTCTCGGGGGCACACCGGGGAGCTGTTTTTT. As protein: CASSLAPSRGHTGELFF.

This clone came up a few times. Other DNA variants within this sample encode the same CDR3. The CDR3 nucleotides read TGCAGCGTTGGGCGGACGGCGAACACTGAAGCTTTCTTT. It translates to CSVGRTANTEAFF. This chain uses TRBV29-1 with TRBJ1-1; D is ambiguous. V was pared by 4 bases and J by 1 base, with 10 bases between. From germline, CDR1 is SQVTM and CDR2 ANQGSEA. The CDR3 contains 13 residues.

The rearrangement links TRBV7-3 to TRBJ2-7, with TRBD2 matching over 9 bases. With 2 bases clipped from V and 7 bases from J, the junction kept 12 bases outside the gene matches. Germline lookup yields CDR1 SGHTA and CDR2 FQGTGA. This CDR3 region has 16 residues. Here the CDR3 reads CASSLVASGARGEQYF. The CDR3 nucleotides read TGTGCCAGCAGCTTAGTGGCTAGCGGGGCTCGTGGTGAGCAGTACTTC.

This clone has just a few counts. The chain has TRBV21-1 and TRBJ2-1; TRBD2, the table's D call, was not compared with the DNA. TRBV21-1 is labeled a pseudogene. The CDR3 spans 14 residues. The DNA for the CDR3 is TGTGCCAGCAGCAACGGACGGGAAGGCAATGAGCAGTTCTTC. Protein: CASSNGREGNEQFF.

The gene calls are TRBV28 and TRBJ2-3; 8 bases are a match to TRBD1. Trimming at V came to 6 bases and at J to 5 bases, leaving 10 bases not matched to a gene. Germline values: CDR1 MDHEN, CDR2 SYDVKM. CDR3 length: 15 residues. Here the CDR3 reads CASRPPGTGLDTQYF. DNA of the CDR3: TGTGCCAGCAGGCCCCCGGGGACAGGATTAGATACGCAGTATTTT.

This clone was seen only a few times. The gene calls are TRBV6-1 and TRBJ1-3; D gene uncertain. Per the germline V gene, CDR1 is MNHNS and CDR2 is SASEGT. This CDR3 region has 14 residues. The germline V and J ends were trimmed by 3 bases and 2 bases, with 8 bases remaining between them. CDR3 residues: CASSESTPGNTIYF. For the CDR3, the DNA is TGTGCCAGCAGTGAGAGCACTCCTGGAAACACCATATATTTT.

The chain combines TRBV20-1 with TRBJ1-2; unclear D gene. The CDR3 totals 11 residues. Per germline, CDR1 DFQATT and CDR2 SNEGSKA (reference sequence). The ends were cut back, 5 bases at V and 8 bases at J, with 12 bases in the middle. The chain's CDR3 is CSARTSQGYTF. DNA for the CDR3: TGCAGTGCTCGTACCTCCCAGGGCTACACCTTC.

CDR3 nucleotide sequence: TGTGCCAGCAGCCCCCAGGGGGCCGGGTACAATGAGCAGTTCTTC. Translation: CASSPQGAGYNEQFF. V usage is TRBV2 and J usage is TRBJ2-1; 8 bases are a match to TRBD1. The CDR3 is 15 residues long. V shed 6 bases, J shed 4 bases, and the junction held 8 bases outside the gene matches. In germline, CDR1 is SNHLY, CDR2 FYNNEI.

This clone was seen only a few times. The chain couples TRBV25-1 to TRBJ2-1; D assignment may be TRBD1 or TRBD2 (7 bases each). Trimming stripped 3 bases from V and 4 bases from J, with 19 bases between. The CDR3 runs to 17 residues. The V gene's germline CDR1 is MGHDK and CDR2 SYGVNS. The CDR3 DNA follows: TGTGCCAGCAGTGACGGGGGGTTGACAGGGCGGTACAATGAGCAGTTCTTC. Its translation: CASSDGGLTGRYNEQFF.

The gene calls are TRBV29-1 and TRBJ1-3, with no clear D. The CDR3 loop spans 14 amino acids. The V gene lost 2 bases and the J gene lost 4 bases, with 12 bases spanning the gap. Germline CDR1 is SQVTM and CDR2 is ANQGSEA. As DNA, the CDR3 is TGCAGCGTTGAAACGAAGGCTCTCGGAAACACCATATATTTT. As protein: CSVETKALGNTIYF.

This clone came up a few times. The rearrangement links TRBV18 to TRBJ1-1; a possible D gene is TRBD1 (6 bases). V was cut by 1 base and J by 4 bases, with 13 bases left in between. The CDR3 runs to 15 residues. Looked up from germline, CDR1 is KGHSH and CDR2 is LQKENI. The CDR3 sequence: CASSPLGRGTTEAFF. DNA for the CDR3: TGTGCCAGCTCACCACTGGGCAGGGGAACCACTGAAGCTTTCTTT.

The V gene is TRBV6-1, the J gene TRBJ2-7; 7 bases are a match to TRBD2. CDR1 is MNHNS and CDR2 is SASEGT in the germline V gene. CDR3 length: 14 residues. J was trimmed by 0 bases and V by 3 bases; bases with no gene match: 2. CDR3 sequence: CASSERGSSYEQYF. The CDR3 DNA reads TGTGCCAGCAGTGAGCGGGGGAGCTCCTACGAGCAGTACTTC.

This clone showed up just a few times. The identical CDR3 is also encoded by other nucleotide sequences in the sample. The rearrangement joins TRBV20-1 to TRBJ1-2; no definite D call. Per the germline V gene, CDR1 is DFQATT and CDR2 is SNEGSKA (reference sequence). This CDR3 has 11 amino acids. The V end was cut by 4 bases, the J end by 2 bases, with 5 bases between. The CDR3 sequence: CSATTNYGYTF. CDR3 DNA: TGCAGTGCTACAACCAACTATGGCTACACCTTC.

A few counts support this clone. The chain's CDR3 is CASSFSGRGRTDTQYF. The CDR3 coding sequence is TGCGCCAGCAGCTTTAGCGGGCGCGGGAGAACAGATACGCAGTATTTT. The V and J genes are TRBV5-1 and TRBJ2-3, with TRBD2 matching 7 bases. Germline values: CDR1 SGHRS, CDR2 YFSETQ. After removal of 2 bases from V and 3 bases from J, the junction contained 9 bases not matched to a gene. This CDR3 has 16 amino acids.

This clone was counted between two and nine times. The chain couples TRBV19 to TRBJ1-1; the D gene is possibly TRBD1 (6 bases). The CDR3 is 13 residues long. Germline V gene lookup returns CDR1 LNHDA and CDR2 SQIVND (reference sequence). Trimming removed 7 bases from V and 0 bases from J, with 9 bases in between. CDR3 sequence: CASKGVMNTEAFF. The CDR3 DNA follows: TGTGCCAGTAAGGGGGTCATGAACACTGAAGCTTTCTTT.

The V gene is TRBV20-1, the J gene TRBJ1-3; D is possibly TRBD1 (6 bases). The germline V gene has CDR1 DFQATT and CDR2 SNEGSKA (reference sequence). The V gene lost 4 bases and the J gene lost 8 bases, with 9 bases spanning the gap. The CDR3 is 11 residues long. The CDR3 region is CSAIRGDTIYF. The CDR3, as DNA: TGCAGTGCTATCAGGGGTGACACCATATATTTT.

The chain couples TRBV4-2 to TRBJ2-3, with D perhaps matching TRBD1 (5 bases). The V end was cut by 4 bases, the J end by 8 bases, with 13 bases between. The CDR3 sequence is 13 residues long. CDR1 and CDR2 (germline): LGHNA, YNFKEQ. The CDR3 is CASSLLDRGTQYF. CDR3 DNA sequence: TGTGCCAGCAGCCTTCTAGACAGAGGTACGCAGTATTTT.